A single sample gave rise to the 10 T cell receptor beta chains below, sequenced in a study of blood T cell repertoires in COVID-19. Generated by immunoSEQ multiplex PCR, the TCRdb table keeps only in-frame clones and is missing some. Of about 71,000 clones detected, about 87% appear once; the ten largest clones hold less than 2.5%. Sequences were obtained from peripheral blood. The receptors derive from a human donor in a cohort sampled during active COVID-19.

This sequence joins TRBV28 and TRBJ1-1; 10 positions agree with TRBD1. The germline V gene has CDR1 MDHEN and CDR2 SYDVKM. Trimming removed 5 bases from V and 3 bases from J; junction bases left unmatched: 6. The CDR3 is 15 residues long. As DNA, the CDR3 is TGTGCCAGCAGTCCGGCGGACAGGGGGTACACTGAAGCTTTCTTT. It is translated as CASSPADRGYTEAFF.

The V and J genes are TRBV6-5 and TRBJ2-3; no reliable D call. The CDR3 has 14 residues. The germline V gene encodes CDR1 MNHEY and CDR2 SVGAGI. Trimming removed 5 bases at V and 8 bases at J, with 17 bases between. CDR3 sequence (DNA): TGTGCCAGCAGTCCCCCCCTCGCCAGTCCTACGCAGTATTTT. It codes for CASSPPLASPTQYF.

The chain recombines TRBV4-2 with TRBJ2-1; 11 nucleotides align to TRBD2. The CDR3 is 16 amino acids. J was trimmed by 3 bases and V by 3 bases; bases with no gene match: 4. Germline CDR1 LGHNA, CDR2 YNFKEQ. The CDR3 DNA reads TGTGCCAGCAGCCAGGGGGGACTAGCGGTCTACAATGAGCAGTTCTTC. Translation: CASSQGGLAVYNEQFF.

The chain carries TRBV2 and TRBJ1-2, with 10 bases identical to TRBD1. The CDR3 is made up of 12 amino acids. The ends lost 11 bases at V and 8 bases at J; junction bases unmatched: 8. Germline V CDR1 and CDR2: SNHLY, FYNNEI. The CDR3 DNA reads TGTGCCGCTCCGGGACAGGGGTCAGGCTACACCTTC. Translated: CAAPGQGSGYTF.

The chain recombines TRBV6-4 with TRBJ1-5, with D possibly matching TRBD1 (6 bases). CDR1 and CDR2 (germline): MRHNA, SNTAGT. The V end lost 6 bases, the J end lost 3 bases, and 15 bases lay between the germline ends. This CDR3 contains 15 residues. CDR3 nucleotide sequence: TGTGCCAGCAGCGAACAGGGCGGAAACAATCAGCCCCAGCATTTT. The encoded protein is CASSEQGGNNQPQHF.

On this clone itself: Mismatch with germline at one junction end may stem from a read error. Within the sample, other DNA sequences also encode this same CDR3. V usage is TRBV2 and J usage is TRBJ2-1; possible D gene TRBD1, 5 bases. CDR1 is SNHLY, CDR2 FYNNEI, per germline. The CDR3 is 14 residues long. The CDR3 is CASTPDRSYNEQFF. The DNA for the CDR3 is TGTGCCAGCACCCCCGACAGATCCTACAATGAGCAATTCTTC.

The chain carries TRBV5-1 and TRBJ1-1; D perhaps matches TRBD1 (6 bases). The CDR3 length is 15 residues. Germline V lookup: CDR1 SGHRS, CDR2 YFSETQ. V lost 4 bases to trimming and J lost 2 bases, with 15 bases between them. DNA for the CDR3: TGCGCCAGCAGCCCCTGGGGGCAGGGCAACACTGAAGCTTTCTTT. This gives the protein CASSPWGQGNTEAFF.

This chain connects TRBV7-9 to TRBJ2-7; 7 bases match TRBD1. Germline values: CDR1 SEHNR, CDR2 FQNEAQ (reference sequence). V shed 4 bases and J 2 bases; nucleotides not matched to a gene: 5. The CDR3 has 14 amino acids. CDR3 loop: CASSSNRGPYEQYF. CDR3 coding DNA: TGTGCCAGCAGCTCAAACAGGGGACCCTACGAGCAGTACTTC.

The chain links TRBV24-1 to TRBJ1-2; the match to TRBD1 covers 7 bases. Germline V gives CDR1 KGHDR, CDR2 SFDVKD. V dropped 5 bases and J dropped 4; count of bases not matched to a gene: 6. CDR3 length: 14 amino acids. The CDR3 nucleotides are TGTGCCACCAGTGCCATCGACAGGGCCTATGGCTACACCTTC. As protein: CATSAIDRAYGYTF.

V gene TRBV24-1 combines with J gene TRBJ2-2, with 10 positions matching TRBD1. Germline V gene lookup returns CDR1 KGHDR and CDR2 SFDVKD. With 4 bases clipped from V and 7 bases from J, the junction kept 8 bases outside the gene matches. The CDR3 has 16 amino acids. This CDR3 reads CATSDRLTGGIGELFF. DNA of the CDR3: TGTGCCACCAGTGACCGGCTGACAGGGGGCATCGGGGAGCTGTTTTTT.